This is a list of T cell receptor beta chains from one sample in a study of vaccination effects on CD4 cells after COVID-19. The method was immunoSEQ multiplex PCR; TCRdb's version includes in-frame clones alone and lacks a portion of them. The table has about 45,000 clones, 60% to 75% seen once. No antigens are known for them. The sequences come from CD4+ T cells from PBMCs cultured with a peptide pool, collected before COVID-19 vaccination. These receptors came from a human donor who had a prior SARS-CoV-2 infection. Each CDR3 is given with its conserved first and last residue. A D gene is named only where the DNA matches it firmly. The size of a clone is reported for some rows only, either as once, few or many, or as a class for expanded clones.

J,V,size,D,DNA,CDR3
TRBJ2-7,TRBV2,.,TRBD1,TGTGCCAGCAGGCAAGGGACAGGGGGCGTGTACGAGCAGTACTTC,CASRQGTGGVYEQYF
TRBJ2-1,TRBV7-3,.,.,TGTGCCAGCAGCATGGACAGAAGCTCCTACAATGAGCAGTTCTTC,CASSMDRSSYNEQFF
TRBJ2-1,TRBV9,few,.,TGTGCCAGCAGCCCACAAGCGGGACAGTACAATGAGCAGTTCTTC,CASSPQAGQYNEQFF
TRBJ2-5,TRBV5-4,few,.,TGTGCCAGCAGTTTCCGGGGGGAGACCCAGTACTTC,CASSFRGETQYF
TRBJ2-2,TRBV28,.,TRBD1,TGTGCCAGCAGTTTACTACCAGGACAGGGTGACACCGGGGAGCTGTTTTTT,CASSLLPGQGDTGELFF
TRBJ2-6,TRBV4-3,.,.,TGCGCCAGCAGCCGCCAGGTAGATTATAACGTCCTGACTTTC,CASSRQVDYNVLTF
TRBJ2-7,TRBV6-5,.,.,TGTGCCAGCAGGAGAGGACCGAACTACGAGCAGTACTTC,CASRRGPNYEQYF
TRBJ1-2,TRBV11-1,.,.,TGTGCCAGCAGCTTAGCCGGGACTAACTATGGCTACACCTTC,CASSLAGTNYGYTF
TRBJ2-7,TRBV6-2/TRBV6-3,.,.,TGTGCCAGCAGCCCGGGACTGACGGGGGAGCAGTACTTC,CASSPGLTGEQYF
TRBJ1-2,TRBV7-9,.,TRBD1,TGTGCCAGCAGCTTATTTGGGACAGCTAACTATGGCTACACCTTC,CASSLFGTANYGYTF
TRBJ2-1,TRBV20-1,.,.,TGCAGTGCGGGCAAGGAGCAGTTCTTC,CSAGKEQFF
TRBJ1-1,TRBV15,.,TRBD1,TGTGCCACCAGCAGCACAGGGGGCCCTGAAGCTTTCTTT,CATSSTGGPEAFF
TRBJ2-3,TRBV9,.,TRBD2,TGTGCCAGCAGCGTTCACGGGGGGGCGGGGACAGATACGCAGTATTTT,CASSVHGGAGTDTQYF
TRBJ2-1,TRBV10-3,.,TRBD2,TGTGCCATCAGTCTAACTAGCGGCGAGTACAATGAGCAGTTCTTC,CAISLTSGEYNEQFF
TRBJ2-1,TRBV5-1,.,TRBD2,TGCGCCAGCAGAGTAGCGGGAGGCACCTACAATGAGCAGTTCTTC,CASRVAGGTYNEQFF
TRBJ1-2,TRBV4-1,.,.,TGCGCCAGCAGCCAAGATCTCAGGACGACTTATGGCTACACCTTC,CASSQDLRTTYGYTF
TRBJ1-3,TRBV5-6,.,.,TGTGCCAGCAGCTGGGGGTACGGAAACACCATATATTTT,CASSWGYGNTIYF
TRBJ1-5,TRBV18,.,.,TGTGCCAGCTCACCAACAGAAGGGGTAGGACAGCCCCAGCATTTT,CASSPTEGVGQPQHF
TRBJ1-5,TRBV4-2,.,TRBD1,TGTGCCAGCAGCCGAGGGACAGGGGGGAGCAATCAGCCCCAGCATTTT,CASSRGTGGSNQPQHF
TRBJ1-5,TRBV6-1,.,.,TGTGCCAGCAGTGGAGGACTTTCCGTCGCCCCAGAGCCCCAGCATTTT,CASSGGLSVAPEPQHF
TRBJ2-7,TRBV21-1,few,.,TGTGCCAGCAGCACCCGGGACGTATCCGTCTTAGAGCAGTACTTC,CASSTRDVSVLEQYF
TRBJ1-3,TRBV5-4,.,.,TGTGCCAGCAGCCGGGACATCTCTGGAAACACCATATATTTT,CASSRDISGNTIYF
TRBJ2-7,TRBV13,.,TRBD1,TGTGCCAGCAGCTTCCGGGACAGGGGCGTCGACGAGCAGTACTTC,CASSFRDRGVDEQYF